The 3 T cell receptor beta chains in this list originate from one sample, sequenced in a study of blood T cell repertoires in COVID-19. The protocol was immunoSEQ multiplex PCR, while the TCRdb copy is restricted to in-frame clones and leaves out a portion. The sample gives a few hundred thousand clones, 88% of which show up once; 1.8% is in the top ten. The sequencing sample was made of PBMCs or T cells enriched from blood (not recorded which). These receptors all come from a woman between 40 and 55 years old who had recovered from COVID-19.

The chain has TRBV5-1 and TRBJ1-1, with 8 bases aligning to TRBD1. Trimming took 5 bases from V and 6 from J; bases not matched to a gene: 3. Germline lookup yields CDR1 SGHRS and CDR2 YFSETQ. This CDR3 has 12 residues. CDR3 loop: CASRTGEAEAFF. The DNA of the CDR3 is TGCGCCAGCAGGACAGGGGAAGCTGAAGCTTTCTTT.

The rearrangement links TRBV7-6 to TRBJ2-6; TRBD1 agrees at 10 bases. This CDR3 has 20 amino acids. Trimming took 4 bases from V and 2 from J; bases not matched to a gene: 14. Germline V CDR1 and CDR2: SGHVS, FNYEAQ. CDR3 sequence: CASSSRGRDRGPTGANVLTF. The CDR3, as DNA: TGTGCCAGCAGCTCGAGGGGTCGGGACAGGGGTCCTACTGGGGCCAACGTCCTGACTTTC. Variable domain in full (rest from reference TRBV7-6 and TRBJ2-6): GAGVSQSPRYKVTKRGQDVALRCDPISGHVSLYWYRQALGQGPEFLTYFNYEAQQDKSGLPNDRFSAERPEGSISTLTIQRTEQRDSAMYRCASSSRGRDRGPTGANVLTFGAGSRLTVL.

The genes are TRBV3-1 (or the pseudogene TRBV3-2) and TRBJ2-2, with D hard to call. The germline V gene encodes CDR1 LGHDT and CDR2 YNNKEL (reference sequence). Between the trimmed V and J ends, which lost 2 bases and 2 bases, there was a span of 3 bases. The CDR3 has 13 residues. The CDR3 DNA reads TGTGCCAGCAGCCAAATAAACACCGGGGAGCTGTTTTTT. Amino acids: CASSQINTGELFF.